The entry below gives a single T cell receptor beta chain sequence along with its context. Antigen specificity is unknown. Germline V CDR1 and CDR2: SQVTM, ANQGSEA. This CDR3 comprises 12 residues. The V gene lost 4 bases and the J gene lost 5 bases, with 12 bases spanning the gap. Lymphocytes from graft epithelium and lamina propria were isolated. TCRdb's table, derived via immunoSEQ multiplex PCR, lists solely in-frame clones and lacks some. The sample lists over 15,000 clones; just under 75% were seen once. This specimen comes from a study of graft-versus-host responses after intestinal transplantation. Looking at the study overall: Each recipient received a multivisceral, liver-intestinal, or isolated intestinal graft.

Study-wide findings and caveats: Allograft clonal ratios (graft-versus-host to host-versus-graft) were high in patients who had graft-donor T cell macrochimerism.

The receptor was isolated from a human patient who received an intestinal transplant, so some T cells may come from the graft donor. The sequenced sample was ileum tissue, obtained 14 days after transplant. The genes are TRBV29-1 and TRBJ2-7, with D perhaps matching TRBD1 (6 bases). CDR3 loop: CSVVGQRNEQYF. The CDR3, as DNA: TGCAGCGTTGTAGGACAGCGAAACGAGCAGTACTTC.